Each of the 11 T cell receptor beta chains below was sequenced from the same sample in a study of Graves' ophthalmopathy and Graves' hyperthyroidism. Amplification of TCR beta CDR3 regions used RNA transcripts. HTBI-primed RT-PCR formed the first round, and a multiplex PCR formed the second. TCRdb used MiXCR to reprocess the multiplex PCR reads, holding one entry per CDR3 protein. Among around 1.1 million distinct CDR3 sequences listed, roughly two fifths were seen once. The sequencing sample was made of peripheral blood or thyroid tissue (not recorded which). Receptors originate from an adult man with Graves' hyperthyroidism.

In regard to this clonotype: The germline gene is not matched at one end of the junction; a read error may be the cause. CDR3 protein: CASRERATGNQPQHF. In nucleotides, the CDR3 is TGTGCCAGCAGGGAGAGGGCGACGGGCAATCAGCCCCAGCATTTT. J is TRBJ1-5 and V is TRBV10-2; TRBD1 is a possible D gene (5 bases). The CDR3 consists of 15 residues. From germline, CDR1 is WSHSY and CDR2 SAAADI.

The V call is TRBV5-5, the J call TRBJ2-5; D not resolved. The CDR3 runs 16 residues. V shed 4 bases and J shed 1 base, with 17 bases lying between them. From germline, CDR1 is SGHKS and CDR2 YYEKEE (reference sequence). This chain's CDR3 is CASSLVVSAVQETQYF. For the CDR3, the DNA is TGTGCCAGCAGCCTGGTGGTGTCGGCTGTCCAAGAGACCCAGTACTTC. Filled out from reference TRBV5-5 and TRBJ2-5, the complete variable domain reads DAGVTQSPTHLIKTRGQQVTLRCSPISGHKSVSWYQQVLGQGPQFIFQYYEKEERGRGNFPDRFSARQFPNYSSELNVNALLLGDSALYLCASSLVVSAVQETQYFGPGTRLLVL.

Only a few counts were recorded for this clonotype. The rearrangement links TRBV4-3 to TRBJ1-5; the D gene is possibly TRBD1 (5 bases). The V end was cut by 0 bases, the J end by 2 bases, with 11 bases between. Germline CDR1 LGHNA, CDR2 YSLEER. This CDR3 has 16 residues. The CDR3 loop is CASSQDTGVGNQPQHF. CDR3 sequence (DNA): TGCGCCAGCAGCCAAGATACGGGGGTGGGCAATCAGCCCCAGCATTTT.

This clonotype appeared a single time. The rearrangement uses TRBV10-3 and TRBJ1-1, with TRBD1 identical over 7 bases. With V trimmed by 5 bases and J by 4 bases, 4 bases remained unmatched. Germline-derived CDR1 and CDR2 are ENHRY and SYGVKD. The CDR3 loop spans 13 amino acids. DNA for the CDR3: TGTGCCATCAGTTCGACAGGGATCACTGAAGCTTTCTTT. This sequence encodes CAISSTGITEAFF.

This chain links TRBV29-1 with TRBJ1-3; maybe TRBD1 (6 bases). Germline assignment: CDR1 SQVTM and CDR2 ANQGSEA. The CDR3 covers 14 residues. V lost 6 bases and J 7 bases, leaving 19 bases between the germline ends. The CDR3 loop reads CSVDLTGPGNTIYF. In DNA form, the CDR3 reads TGCAGCGTGGATCTTACAGGGCCGGGGAACACCATATATTTT.

Ten or more counts support this clonotype. The rearrangement links TRBV7-2 to TRBJ2-7, with D possibly matching TRBD2 (6 bases). The CDR3 totals 14 residues. The germline gives CDR1 SGHTA, CDR2 FQGNSA. Trimming took 5 bases from V and 3 from J, leaving 14 bases between them. This chain's CDR3 is CASSTPGLDYEQYF. As DNA, the CDR3 is TGTGCCAGCAGCACACCGGGACTGGACTACGAGCAGTACTTC.

For this clonotype: A much larger clone lies a single base off, so this may be a read error. The rearrangement uses TRBV7-8 and TRBJ2-5; D ambiguous. This CDR3 comprises 14 residues. From germline, CDR1 is SGHVS and CDR2 FQNEAQ. Trimming stripped 5 bases from V and 4 bases from J, with 14 bases between. The CDR3 loop reads CASSIKDLGETQYF. In nucleotides, the CDR3 is TGTGCCAGCAGCATAAAGGATTTGGGAGAGACCCAGTACTTC.

The genes are TRBV5-4 and TRBJ1-1; a possible D gene is TRBD1 (6 bases). V was clipped by 7 bases and J by 0 bases, with 16 bases between them. This CDR3 is 15 amino acids long. The germline V gene encodes CDR1 SGHNT and CDR2 YYREEE (reference sequence). The CDR3 protein is CASLQGPGMNTEAFF. The CDR3 DNA reads as TGTGCCAGCTTACAGGGTCCGGGTATGAACACTGAAGCTTTCTTT.

The chain has TRBV10-3 and TRBJ2-2; D call uncertain. CDR1 and CDR2 (germline): ENHRY, SYGVKD. The CDR3 runs 14 residues. The V gene lost 6 bases and the J gene lost 2 bases, with 10 bases spanning the gap. CDR3: CAIRAGENTGELFF. The CDR3 nucleotides read TGTGCCATCAGGGCAGGCGAAAACACCGGGGAGCTGTTTTTT.

This chain joins TRBV20-1 and TRBJ2-7; possible D gene TRBD1, 7 bases. V was trimmed by 3 bases and J by 9 bases, leaving 15 bases between them. CDR1 and CDR2 from the germline V gene are DFQATT and SNEGSKA (reference sequence). This CDR3 is 12 amino acids long. CDR3 nucleotides: TGCAGTGCTAGCGCCCGCGGGGACAGGCAGTACTTC. Translation gives CSASARGDRQYF.

This clonotype occurred many times. This chain joins TRBV7-9 and TRBJ2-5; D is possibly TRBD1 (6 bases). V was pared by 5 bases and J by 5 bases, with 9 bases between. Germline V CDR1 and CDR2: SEHNR, FQNEAQ (reference sequence). This CDR3 region has 12 residues. The CDR3: CASSGQLETQYF. The CDR3 DNA reads as TGTGCCAGCAGCGGACAGTTGGAGACCCAGTACTTC.